This T cell receptor (beta chain) stems from a study of blood T cell repertoires in COVID-19. In the authors' methods: Amplification with reference gene primers provided the estimates of nucleated cell counts. Sequencing used immunoSEQ multiplex PCR; TCRdb keeps in-frame clones, though not all of them. V and J calls and clone size follow that table, whereas D and trimming were derived from the DNA. The sample shows approximately 260,000 clones, roughly 86% of them seen only once. The V gene's germline CDR1 is SGHVS and CDR2 FQNEAQ. The V end lost 2 bases, the J end lost 6 bases, and 12 bases lay between the germline ends. The CDR3 is made up of 14 amino acids.

The specimen was PBMCs or T cells enriched from blood (not recorded which). This chain joins TRBV7-8 and TRBJ2-3, with a tentative D call TRBD2 (6 bases). The receptor's source is a woman in her fifties or sixties who had recovered from COVID-19. Here the CDR3 DNA reads TGTGCCAGCAGCTTATGGGGGAGGCAGGATACGCAGTATTTT. The encoded protein is CASSLWGRQDTQYF.